This entry is about one T cell receptor beta chain. Its antigen is still unknown. These data belong to a study of T cell responses to AZD1222 COVID-19 vaccine. Whole-study findings and limits: Regions left unmutated in variants are reportedly the target of nearly half of spike-specific TCRs.

The V and J ends lost 5 bases and 2 bases respectively, with 12 bases between them. The CDR3 totals 14 residues. Germline CDR1 and CDR2: SNHLY and FYNNEI. Assay: immunoSEQ multiplex PCR; the TCRdb copy retains only in-frame clones and omits some. The repertoire holds 96,000 or so clones, with roughly 87% as singletons. This chain uses TRBV2 with TRBJ1-1; D perhaps matches TRBD1 (6 bases). This specimen consisted of peripheral blood, obtained on day 0 of AZD1222 vaccination. The TCR was taken from an adult in good health. The chain's CDR3 is CASSRDMINTEAFF. CDR3 bases: TGTGCCAGCAGTCGGGACATGATCAACACTGAAGCTTTCTTT.